One sample yielded the 26 T cell receptor beta chains listed below, sequenced in a study of identical twins. TCRdb used MiXCR to reprocess the 5' RACE reads, holding one entry per CDR3 protein. The sample holds hundreds of thousands of distinct CDR3 sequences, 20% to 25% seen once. These records were also assigned to another study, of T cells expressing NK-cell markers.

Specimen: CD4+ T cells sorted from blood. The receptors shown here come from a young woman in good health.

This clonotype showed up just once. This rearrangement joins TRBV2 to TRBJ2-1; 9 positions match TRBD2. V was clipped by 8 bases and J by 4 bases; unmatched bases: 6. Germline-derived CDR1 and CDR2 are SNHLY and FYNNEI. This CDR3 comprises 14 residues. The CDR3 DNA follows: TGTGCCAGCCGCGGACTAGCGAGTTACAATGAGCAGTTCTTC. Amino acid sequence: CASRGLASYNEQFF.

This clonotype was seen a handful of times. The chain is built from TRBV7-9 and TRBJ1-2, with 7 positions matching TRBD1. CDR1 is SEHNR, CDR2 FQNEAQ, per germline (reference sequence). The CDR3 runs to 13 residues. J was trimmed by 4 bases and V by 3 bases; bases with no gene match: 2. The CDR3 sequence: CASSFTGAYGYTF. DNA of the CDR3: TGTGCCAGCAGCTTTACAGGGGCCTATGGCTACACCTTC.

The V and J genes are TRBV11-3 and TRBJ2-1; no reliable D call. Germline-derived CDR1 and CDR2 are SGHNT and YENEEA. The CDR3 spans 16 residues. V shed 3 bases and J shed 0 bases, with 12 bases lying between them. The CDR3 here is CASSLASTSSYNEQFF. The CDR3 DNA reads TGTGCCAGCAGCTTGGCGTCTACAAGCTCCTACAATGAGCAGTTCTTC. Filled out from reference TRBV11-3 and TRBJ2-1, the complete variable domain reads EAGVVQSPRYKIIEKKQPVAFWCNPISGHNTLYWYLQNLGQGPELLIRYENEEAVDDSQLPKDRFSAERLKGVDSTLKIQPAELGDSAVYLCASSLASTSSYNEQFFGPGTRLTVL.

On this clonotype: Germline is not matched at one junction end, which may reflect a read error. The V gene is TRBV12-3 or TRBV12-4, the J gene TRBJ1-2; no clear D gene. The CDR3 has 14 residues. The DNA for the CDR3 is TGTGCCAGCAGCTTAGGACGGCTGGGCTATGGCTACACCTTC. The encoded protein is CASSLGRLGYGYTF.

This clonotype was seen more than once but under ten times. The genes are TRBV11-2 and TRBJ2-1, with 9 bases matching TRBD1. Germline lookup yields CDR1 SGHAT and CDR2 FQNNGV. With V trimmed by 3 bases and J by 6 bases, 6 bases remained unmatched. The CDR3 spans 15 residues. The chain's CDR3 is CASSLGLTGGNEQFF. The DNA of the CDR3 is TGTGCCAGCAGCTTGGGCTTGACAGGGGGCAATGAGCAGTTCTTC.

The chain is built from TRBV20-1 and TRBJ2-1; no clear D gene. This CDR3 is built from 13 residues. Germline V lookup: CDR1 DFQATT, CDR2 SNEGSKA (reference sequence). V was cut by 1 base and J by 6 bases, with 10 bases left in between. The chain's CDR3 is CSARARSLNEQFF. DNA of the CDR3: TGCAGTGCTAGAGCACGGAGCCTCAATGAGCAGTTCTTC.

The gene calls are TRBV29-1 and TRBJ1-5, with D possibly TRBD1 on 5 matching bases. CDR1 and CDR2 from the germline V gene are SQVTM and ANQGSEA. The ends were cut back, 6 bases at V and 0 bases at J, with 9 bases in the middle. CDR3 length: 13 amino acids. The CDR3, as DNA: TGCAGCGTGGGGGAACATAGCAATCAGCCCCAGCATTTT. This codes for CSVGEHSNQPQHF.

This clonotype was picked up a small number of times. The DNA of the CDR3 is TGTGCCAGCAGCTTACCCACCCTGGGTGTCGAGCAGTTCTTC. Its protein is CASSLPTLGVEQFF. This rearrangement joins TRBV7-2 to TRBJ2-1; D ambiguous. Trimming cost V 2 bases and J 10 bases, with 15 bases left between them. CDR1 is SGHTA, CDR2 FQGNSA, per germline. This CDR3 is 14 amino acids long.

The gene calls are TRBV20-1 and TRBJ2-1; 9 bases align to TRBD2. The CDR3 contains 14 residues. J gave up 6 bases and V 2 bases, and 5 bases lay outside the gene matches. CDR1 is DFQATT, CDR2 SNEGSKA, per germline (reference sequence). The chain's CDR3 is CSARRASGANEQFF. DNA for the CDR3: TGCAGTGCTAGAAGGGCTAGCGGGGCCAATGAGCAGTTCTTC.

The J gene is TRBJ2-1, the V gene TRBV5-5, with D maybe TRBD2 (7 bases). This CDR3 comprises 14 residues. Trimming took 0 bases from V and 9 from J, leaving 13 bases between them. Per germline, CDR1 SGHKS and CDR2 YYEKEE (reference sequence). This CDR3 is CASSLDWGGSEQFF. CDR3 sequence (DNA): TGTGCCAGCAGCTTGGACTGGGGGGGCAGTGAGCAGTTCTTC.

The table lists this clonotype with a few counts. V and J are TRBV29-1 and TRBJ2-1; D uncertain. CDR3 length equals 16 residues. From germline, CDR1 is SQVTM and CDR2 ANQGSEA. Trimming shortened V by 1 base and J by 0 bases, and 13 bases separated the two germline ends. Written as DNA, the CDR3 is TGCAGCGTTGAAGCGTCGACGGTTCACTCCTACAATGAGCAGTTCTTC. Protein sequence: CSVEASTVHSYNEQFF.

This clonotype has just a few counts. The V call is TRBV6-1, the J call TRBJ1-4; D unclear. The CDR3 covers 14 residues. CDR1 is MNHNS, CDR2 SASEGT, per germline. V was clipped by 2 bases and J by 8 bases, with 12 bases between them. The CDR3 coding sequence is TGTGCCAGCAGTGAACTCCTTCAGGTCGAAAAACTGTTTTTT. It translates to CASSELLQVEKLFF.

The genes are TRBV6-1 and TRBJ2-2, with D possibly called TRBD1 or TRBD2 (5 bases each). From germline, CDR1 is MNHNS and CDR2 SASEGT. Trimming shortened V by 10 bases and J by 2 bases, and 17 bases separated the two germline ends. CDR3 length equals 15 residues. The CDR3 DNA is TGTGCCACCAAACGAGGGACGATAAACACCGGGGAGCTGTTTTTT. Its protein product is CATKRGTINTGELFF.

The rearrangement links TRBV7-3 to TRBJ2-1; 7 nucleotides match TRBD2. CDR1 and CDR2 from the germline V gene are SGHTA and FQGTGA. V lost 5 bases to trimming and J lost 0 bases; unmatched junction nucleotides: 10. The CDR3 covers 17 residues. The CDR3 nucleotides read TGTGCCAGCAGCCCTAGGGAGGGCGGAAGCTCCTACAATGAGCAGTTCTTC. It translates to CASSPREGGSSYNEQFF.

This chain joins TRBV30 and TRBJ1-1; D is perhaps TRBD1 (5 bases). V lost 0 bases, J lost 3 bases, and 8 bases lay in between. The CDR3 sequence is 13 residues long. Looked up from germline, CDR1 is GTSNPN and CDR2 is SVGIG (reference sequence). The chain's CDR3 is CAWSVRGHTEAFF. The CDR3 DNA reads TGTGCCTGGAGTGTAAGGGGTCACACTGAAGCTTTCTTT.

Here the CDR3 DNA reads TGTGCCAGCGTAGGGCAGGCCAATGAAAAACTGTTTTTT. Its translation is CASVGQANEKLFF. This chain connects TRBV2 to TRBJ1-4; D unresolved. Germline-derived CDR1 and CDR2 are SNHLY and FYNNEI. Trimming took 8 bases from V and 5 from J, leaving 12 bases between them. The CDR3 has 13 residues. Complete variable domain (other parts from reference TRBV2 and TRBJ1-4): EPEVTQTPSHQVTQMGQEVILRCVPISNHLYFYWYRQILGQKVEFLVSFYNNEISEKSEIFDDQFSVERPDGSNFTLKIRSTKLEDSAMYFCASVGQANEKLFFGSGTQLSVL.

This clonotype has more than one count but fewer than ten. The chain uses TRBV6-2 or TRBV6-3 and TRBJ1-1, with 8 bases matching TRBD1. Germline CDR1 MNHEY, CDR2 SVGEGT. There are 13 residues in the CDR3. Trimming at V came to 6 bases and at J to 7 bases, leaving 7 bases not matched to a gene. The CDR3 DNA is TGTGCCAGCAGACTACGGGACAGGCGTGAAGCTTTCTTT. Residues: CASRLRDRREAFF.

This clonotype has a handful of counts. The chain combines TRBV10-3 with TRBJ2-7; 10 nucleotides line up with TRBD2. With V trimmed by 1 base and J by 4 bases, 4 bases remained unmatched. CDR1 and CDR2 (germline): ENHRY, SYGVKD. The CDR3 is 15 residues long. The CDR3 bases are TGTGCCATCAGTGAGTATAGCGGGAGGAATTACGAGCAGTACTTC. Its protein is CAISEYSGRNYEQYF.

The chain employs TRBV6-5 and TRBJ2-7; D perhaps matches TRBD2 (7 bases). The CDR3 runs 14 residues. V was trimmed by 2 bases and J by 5 bases, leaving 13 bases between them. The germline V gene has CDR1 MNHEY and CDR2 SVGAGI. As DNA, the CDR3 is TGTGCCAGCAGTTACGAGGGGGGGCCGAACGAGCAGTACTTC. Amino acid sequence: CASSYEGGPNEQYF.

Only a few counts were recorded for this clonotype. The genes are TRBV19 and TRBJ1-1; 8 nucleotides match TRBD1. This CDR3 has 13 residues. J was trimmed by 1 base and V by 6 bases; bases with no gene match: 1. Germline V lookup: CDR1 LNHDA, CDR2 SQIVND (reference sequence). This chain's CDR3 is CASRDRENTEAFF. The CDR3 region has the DNA TGTGCCAGTAGGGACAGGGAGAACACTGAAGCTTTCTTT.

The chain joins TRBV7-9 to TRBJ2-1, with a possible D match to TRBD2 (7 bases). Trimming pared 8 bases from V and 0 bases from J, leaving 17 bases between. Looked up from germline, CDR1 is SEHNR and CDR2 is FQNEAQ (reference sequence). The CDR3 covers 16 residues. The CDR3 sequence: CASGWSGTSSYNEQFF. The CDR3 nucleotides read TGTGCCAGCGGCTGGAGCGGGACAAGCTCCTACAATGAGCAGTTCTTC.

This clonotype was counted between two and nine times. V gene TRBV12-3 or TRBV12-4 combines with J gene TRBJ2-1; TRBD1 is a possible D gene (6 bases). CDR3 size: 15 residues. V lost 3 bases and J 7 bases, leaving 16 bases between the germline ends. DNA of the CDR3: TGTGCCAGCAGTTTGGAGGCTAAGAGGGGGAATGAGCAGTTCTTC. Its protein product is CASSLEAKRGNEQFF.

This chain joins TRBV6-2 or TRBV6-3 and TRBJ2-1; 7 bases align to TRBD2. The junction had 5 bases not matched to a gene; V was cut back by 6 bases and J by 0 bases. This CDR3 has 15 residues. Germline V gene data show CDR1 as MNHEY and CDR2 as SVGEGT. The CDR3 DNA sequence: TGTGCCAGCAGAATGGAGCGGGGCTCCTACAATGAGCAGTTCTTC. Translated, it gives CASRMERGSYNEQFF.

The rearrangement uses TRBV29-1 and TRBJ2-5; D assignment may be TRBD1 or TRBD2 (5 bases each). In germline, CDR1 is SQVTM, CDR2 ANQGSEA. The CDR3 has 12 amino acids. The V end was cut by 4 bases, the J end by 5 bases, with 11 bases between. The CDR3 here is CSVGMWGETQYF. The CDR3 DNA reads as TGCAGCGTTGGCATGTGGGGGGAGACCCAGTACTTC.

This clonotype was recorded a few times. V usage is TRBV12-3 or TRBV12-4 and J usage is TRBJ1-1; no clear D gene. V was trimmed by 1 base and J by 2 bases, leaving 8 bases between them. CDR3 length: 14 amino acids. CDR3 sequence: CASSLVHHNTEAFF. For the CDR3, the DNA is TGTGCCAGCAGTTTAGTGCACCATAACACTGAAGCTTTCTTT.

V gene TRBV7-3 combines with J gene TRBJ2-1; 9 bases fit TRBD2. The CDR3 contains 19 residues. In germline, CDR1 is SGHTA, CDR2 FQGTGA. V shed 2 bases, J shed 5 bases, and the junction held 16 bases outside the gene matches. CDR3 loop: CASSLVIAFGGGADNEQFF. CDR3 coding DNA: TGTGCCAGCAGCTTAGTAATTGCTTTCGGCGGGGGGGCTGACAATGAGCAGTTCTTC.